Presented here are 6 T cell receptor beta chains from one specimen sequenced in a study of T cell responses to AZD1222 COVID-19 vaccine. Libraries were prepared by immunoSEQ multiplex PCR; TCRdb keeps only in-frame clonotypes and omits some of them. The sample has about 150,000 clones; 90% are singletons. The sample was peripheral blood, taken on day 0 of AZD1222 vaccination. These receptors were collected from an adult in good health.

The chain recombines TRBV5-1 with TRBJ1-2; 7 bases map to TRBD1. CDR3 length: 14 residues. V dropped 4 bases and J dropped 4; count of bases not matched to a gene: 7. Looked up from germline, CDR1 is SGHRS and CDR2 is YFSETQ. DNA of the CDR3: TGCGCCAGCAGCCTACCGGGACAGAGCTATGGCTACACCTTC. Protein sequence: CASSLPGQSYGYTF.

The rearrangement uses TRBV9 and TRBJ1-1; D remains ambiguous. The CDR3 is 15 residues long. Germline lookup yields CDR1 SGDLS and CDR2 YYNGEE. V lost 0 bases and J lost 1, with 10 bases in between. The CDR3 nucleotides are TGTGCCAGCAGCGTAGTGGTAGGTGCGAACACTGAAGCTTTCTTT. Translated: CASSVVVGANTEAFF.

V is TRBV15 and J is TRBJ1-6; D possibly corresponds to TRBD1 (6 bases). The CDR3 is 16 residues long. The V and J ends lost 5 bases and 7 bases respectively, with 18 bases between them. The V gene's germline CDR1 is LNHNV and CDR2 YYDKDF (reference sequence). The CDR3 loop reads CATSPLWAGVNSPLHF. CDR3 bases: TGTGCCACCAGCCCGCTTTGGGCAGGGGTGAATTCACCCCTCCACTTT.

The genes are TRBV3-1 (or the pseudogene TRBV3-2) and TRBJ2-7; 8 bases align to TRBD1. Germline CDR1 LGHDT, CDR2 YNNKEL (reference sequence). Germline trimming cut 3 bases from V and 3 bases from J; bases unmatched to any gene: 7. CDR3 size: 15 residues. CDR3 sequence reads: CASSQPGTGYYEQYF. In DNA form, the CDR3 reads TGTGCCAGCAGCCAGCCGGGGACAGGCTACTACGAGCAGTACTTC.

The V and J genes are TRBV3-1 (or the pseudogene TRBV3-2) and TRBJ2-5, with D perhaps matching TRBD2 (5 bases). The CDR3 is 14 amino acids. Germline lookup yields CDR1 LGHDT and CDR2 YNNKEL (reference sequence). Trimming took off 4 bases at V and 5 bases at J, with 14 bases between the two ends. The CDR3 here is CASSPSGIPETQYF. CDR3 nucleotides: TGTGCCAGCAGCCCATCGGGGATTCCGGAGACCCAGTACTTC.

This chain connects TRBV7-2 to TRBJ1-1; the D gene is possibly TRBD1 (5 bases). Germline V gives CDR1 SGHTA, CDR2 FQGNSA. Between the trimmed V and J ends, which lost 1 base and 0 bases, there was a span of 9 bases. CDR3 length: 15 amino acids. The CDR3 DNA follows: TGTGCCAGCAGCTTAGAAGCCAGGGTGAACACTGAAGCTTTCTTT. This encodes CASSLEARVNTEAFF.